Listed below are T cell receptor beta chains from one sample, sequenced in a study of blood T cell repertoires in COVID-19. Profiling relied on immunoSEQ multiplex PCR, and the TCRdb table lists in-frame clones only, not all of them. The data show about 170,000 clones, around 87% seen once. The sample taken for sequencing was peripheral blood. The receptors were sampled from a woman older than 75 in a cohort sampled during active or convalescent COVID-19. Each CDR3 is given with its conserved first and last residue. D genes are given only for firm matches. Expanded clones are given a class, and other clones once, few, many or no size at all.

d_call	v_call	clone_size	j_call	cdr3_nt	cdr3_aa
-	TRBV4-2	-	TRBJ1-2	TGTGCCAGCAGCTCAAGGGGGGGGGACTATGGCTACACCTTC	CASSSRGGDYGYTF
-	TRBV5-5	-	TRBJ1-2	TGTGCCAGCTTAGAACCGGGACTTAGTAAATATGGCTACACCTTC	CASLEPGLSKYGYTF
TRBD2	TRBV15	-	TRBJ2-1	TGTGCCACCAGCAGAGATTGGCTAGCGGGAGATAGAGGAGGCTCCTACAATGAGCAGTTCTTC	CATSRDWLAGDRGGSYNEQFF
-	TRBV12-3/TRBV12-4	-	TRBJ1-1	TGTGCCAGCAGTTTAGGACCCCGCGGAGCTTTCTTT	CASSLGPRGAFF
-	TRBV5-1	-	TRBJ2-1	TGCGCCAGCAGCCGGGGGACGGAAGTGGATGAGCAGTTCTTC	CASSRGTEVDEQFF
TRBD1	TRBV28	-	TRBJ2-3	TGTGCCAGCAGAGGACAGGGGGCGACTTTTGATACGCAGTATTTT	CASRGQGATFDTQYF
TRBD1	TRBV28	-	TRBJ2-1	TGTGCCAGCAGTCCTGACAGGGGGCTTGGCTACAATGAGCAGTTCTTC	CASSPDRGLGYNEQFF
TRBD2	TRBV6-1	-	TRBJ2-3	TGTGCCAGCAGTGACGTACTAGCGGGGAACACAGATACGCAGTATTTT	CASSDVLAGNTDTQYF
-	TRBV2	-	TRBJ2-5	TGTGCCAGCCCGGACAGATTTCAAGAGACCCAGTACTTC	CASPDRFQETQYF
-	TRBV5-1	-	TRBJ1-4	TGCGCCAGCAGCCTCACACGACAGGCAACTAATGAAAAACTGTTTTTT	CASSLTRQATNEKLFF
-	TRBV7-2	-	TRBJ1-3	TGTGCCAGCAGCCTAGACTACTCTGGAAACACCATATATTTT	CASSLDYSGNTIYF
TRBD1	TRBV19	-	TRBJ1-2	TGTGCCAGTAGTATGCACGGACAGGGCGGTGGCTACACCTTC	CASSMHGQGGGYTF
-	TRBV7-9	-	TRBJ2-2	TGTGCCAGCAGCCGGGAACAGGGTCCCACCGGGGAGCTGTTTTTT	CASSREQGPTGELFF
TRBD1	TRBV30	-	TRBJ1-3	TGTGCCTGGAGTGTACAGCGGACAGGGGGGACGGGAAACACCATATATTTT	CAWSVQRTGGTGNTIYF
-	TRBV5-1	-	TRBJ2-2	TGCGCCAGCAGTCTACAGGGTTCCGGGGAGCTGTTTTTT	CASSLQGSGELFF
-	TRBV19	few	TRBJ1-1	TGTGCCAGTAGTATTGGGCCAGGCAGCATGAACACTGAAGCTTTCTTT	CASSIGPGSMNTEAFF
-	TRBV30	-	TRBJ1-2	TGTGCCTGGAGTGTACATGCAGCGTCGAGCTATGGCTACACCTTC	CAWSVHAASSYGYTF
TRBD2	TRBV7-2	-	TRBJ2-3	TGTGCCAGCAGCGTGCTGGGCGGGAGGGCGTCCGATACGCAGTATTTT	CASSVLGGRASDTQYF
-	TRBV9	few	TRBJ2-5	TGTGCCAGCAGCATTAGAGGTCAGGGAACAGGGACCCAGTACTTC	CASSIRGQGTGTQYF
-	TRBV6-5	-	TRBJ1-4	TGTGCCAGCACCATAGACAGGATGAGTGAAAAACTGTTTTTT	CASTIDRMSEKLFF
TRBD2	TRBV5-6	-	TRBJ2-1	TGTGCCAGCAGCTTGGTAACTAGCGGGGGGATGTACAATGAGCAGTTCTTC	CASSLVTSGGMYNEQFF
TRBD1	TRBV2	-	TRBJ2-7	TGTGCCAGCAGTCCAATGACAGGGGTTTACGAGCAGTACTTC	CASSPMTGVYEQYF
-	TRBV29-1	-	TRBJ1-2	TGCAGCGCCTCAGGGTTTTTCCGCTACACCTTC	CSASGFFRYTF
-	TRBV5-1	-	TRBJ2-1	TGCGCCAGCAGTCCTACGGAAACAGGTTACAATGAGCAGTTCTTC	CASSPTETGYNEQFF
-	TRBV2	-	TRBJ2-2	TGTGCCAGCAGAGGGGGGGCGGGATCCACCGGGGAGCTGTTTTTT	CASRGGAGSTGELFF
-	TRBV29-1	-	TRBJ2-6	TGCAGCGTTGACAACTCTGGGGCCAACGTCCTGACTTTC	CSVDNSGANVLTF
TRBD2	TRBV19	-	TRBJ2-2	TGTGCCTCGACTAGGGCCAGCGGGAGAGTTCGCACCGGGGAGCTGTTTTTT	CASTRASGRVRTGELFF
TRBD1	TRBV6-5	-	TRBJ1-1	TGTGCCAGCAGGATGGACAGGGGCGGCACTGAAGCTTTCTTT	CASRMDRGGTEAFF
TRBD2	TRBV6-5	-	TRBJ2-3	TGTGCCAGCAGTCCGACTAGCGGGAGCCGCGATACGCAGTATTTT	CASSPTSGSRDTQYF
-	TRBV18	few	TRBJ2-6	TGTGCCAGCTCACCACCTGGCCGCAGTTTCTCTGGGGCCAACGTCCTGACTTTC	CASSPPGRSFSGANVLTF
TRBD2	TRBV10-3	-	TRBJ2-3	TGTGCCATCAGCGTTGGACTAGCGGTTAGCACAGATACGCAGTATTTT	CAISVGLAVSTDTQYF
TRBD1	TRBV6-2/TRBV6-3	-	TRBJ1-1	TGTGCCAGCAGTCTAAACCCGGCTCTTCAGGGGGGATCGAACACTGAAGCTTTCTTT	CASSLNPALQGGSNTEAFF
TRBD1	TRBV27	-	TRBJ1-2	TGTGCCAGCAGTTTCACTTCTGGCGGGACAGGAAACTATGGCTACACCTTC	CASSFTSGGTGNYGYTF
TRBD1	TRBV4-1	-	TRBJ1-2	TGCGCCAGCAGCCCGACAGGGGGAAACTATGGCTACACCTTC	CASSPTGGNYGYTF
-	TRBV7-9	-	TRBJ1-5	TGTGCCAGCAGCCAAGACGGGTTTTCGCCCCAGCATTTT	CASSQDGFSPQHF
-	TRBV6-6	-	TRBJ1-1	TGTGCCAGCAGTTTAGAAGAAACTGAAGCTTTCTTT	CASSLEETEAFF
TRBD1	TRBV11-2	-	TRBJ1-4	TGTGCCAGCAGATTCAACAGGGGGCGGGAGGAAAAACTGTTTTTT	CASRFNRGREEKLFF
-	TRBV5-6	-	TRBJ1-2	TGTGCCAGCAGCCATAGGGACATAGGCTATGGCTACACCTTC	CASSHRDIGYGYTF
-	TRBV5-1	-	TRBJ1-1	TGCGCCAGCAGCCAACGCCCACAGGTGCCGAACGCTGAAGCTTTCTTT	CASSQRPQVPNAEAFF
-	TRBV2	-	TRBJ1-2	TGTGCCAGCAGTGATGCCGGAGTAAACTATGGCTACACCTTC	CASSDAGVNYGYTF
-	TRBV6-2/TRBV6-3	-	TRBJ1-2	TGTGCCAGCAGTTACTCGATAATCCTTGGGAGCTATGGCTACACCTTC	CASSYSIILGSYGYTF
-	TRBV11-2	-	TRBJ2-1	TGTGCCAGCAGCTCGTATACAGGTGAGCAGTTCTTC	CASSSYTGEQFF